These 11 T cell receptor beta chains were all obtained from the same sample, sequenced in a study of T cell responses to AZD1222 COVID-19 vaccine. Repertoires were generated with immunoSEQ multiplex PCR, while TCRdb's copy carries only in-frame clones and drops some. The sample lists about 140,000 clones, roughly nine tenths occurring once. This material consisted of peripheral blood, taken 28 days after the second dose of the MenACWY control vaccine. These receptors originate from an adult who received the MenACWY meningococcal vaccine as a control.

The chain has TRBV19 and TRBJ1-1; no definite D call. The CDR3 spans 14 residues. CDR1 and CDR2 (germline): LNHDA, SQIVND (reference sequence). The V gene lost 6 bases and the J gene lost 0 bases, with 11 bases spanning the gap. The CDR3 protein is CASRPETLNTEAFF. The DNA of the CDR3 is TGTGCCAGTAGACCAGAGACATTGAACACTGAAGCTTTCTTT.

The V call is TRBV2, the J call TRBJ2-7; TRBD2 matches 7 bases. The CDR3 extends over 13 amino acids. Germline V gene lookup returns CDR1 SNHLY and CDR2 FYNNEI. V shed 8 bases and J 2 bases; nucleotides not matched to a gene: 6. The CDR3: CASGPAGPYEQYF. The CDR3 coding sequence is TGTGCCAGCGGGCCAGCGGGACCCTACGAGCAGTACTTC.

The chain has TRBV27 and TRBJ2-7; no clear D. Trimming cost V 2 bases and J 2 bases, with 10 bases left between them. This CDR3 spans 14 amino acids. Germline CDR1 is MNHEY and CDR2 is SMNVEV (reference sequence). CDR3 sequence (DNA): TGTGCCAGCAGTTTAGGGCCATCCCCCTACGAGCAGTACTTC. This codes for CASSLGPSPYEQYF.

The rearrangement uses TRBV6-5 and TRBJ1-2; 9 nucleotides align to TRBD1. V gave up 10 bases and J gave up 8 bases; unmatched junction bases: 8. The CDR3 length is 12 residues. Germline V gene sequence: CDR1 MNHEY, CDR2 SVGAGI. The CDR3, as DNA: TGTGCCACCAAACAGGGGGCGCGGGGCTACACCTTC. This codes for CATKQGARGYTF.

This rearrangement joins TRBV9 to TRBJ1-2; maybe TRBD1 (6 bases). This CDR3 has 14 amino acids. V was pared by 3 bases and J by 2 bases, with 11 bases between. CDR1 and CDR2 (germline): SGDLS, YYNGEE. The DNA for the CDR3 is TGTGCCAGCAGCGCCATTGGACAGAACTATGGCTACACCTTC. Translating it yields CASSAIGQNYGYTF. Supplemented by reference TRBV9 and TRBJ1-2, the full variable domain reads DSGVTQTPKHLITATGQRVTLRCSPRSGDLSVYWYQQSLDQGLQFLIQYYNGEERAKGNILERFSAQQFPDLHSELNLSSLELGDSALYFCASSAIGQNYGYTFGSGTRLTVV.

V gene TRBV18 combines with J gene TRBJ2-7, with 14 bases identical to TRBD2. Trimming took 4 bases from V and 0 from J; bases not matched to a gene: 11. Germline CDR1 and CDR2: KGHSH and LQKENI. The CDR3 sequence is 19 residues long. CDR3 region: CASSRVTSGRAWCSYEQYF. The CDR3 DNA reads TGTGCCAGCTCACGGGTGACTAGCGGGAGGGCCTGGTGCTCCTACGAGCAGTACTTC. The full variable domain, completed using reference TRBV18 and TRBJ2-7, is NAGVMQNPRHLVRRRGQEARLRCSPMKGHSHVYWYRQLPEEGLKFMVYLQKENIIDESGMPKERFSAEFPKEGPSILRIQQVVRGDSAAYFCASSRVTSGRAWCSYEQYFGPGTRLTVT.

V is TRBV19 and J is TRBJ2-5, with D perhaps matching TRBD1 (5 bases). Trimming stripped 1 base from V and 5 bases from J, with 11 bases between. The CDR3 is 14 amino acids. The germline CDR1 and CDR2 sequences are LNHDA and SQIVND (reference sequence). CDR3 residues: CASSIGTGVETQYF. For the CDR3, the DNA is TGTGCCAGTAGTATAGGAACAGGCGTGGAGACCCAGTACTTC.

The rearrangement links TRBV9 to TRBJ1-5, with D unresolved. This CDR3 spans 14 amino acids. Trimming removed 3 bases from V and 0 bases from J, with 7 bases in between. Germline CDR1 reads SGDLS; CDR2 reads YYNGEE. CDR3 nucleotides: TGTGCCAGCAGCGCAGGATATAGCAATCAGCCCCAGCATTTT. Its protein product is CASSAGYSNQPQHF. The full variable domain, rest sourced from reference TRBV9 and TRBJ1-5, is DSGVTQTPKHLITATGQRVTLRCSPRSGDLSVYWYQQSLDQGLQFLIQYYNGEERAKGNILERFSAQQFPDLHSELNLSSLELGDSALYFCASSAGYSNQPQHFGDGTRLSIL.

The rearrangement links TRBV6-2 or TRBV6-3 to TRBJ1-1; TRBD1 aligns across 12 bases. V gave up 2 bases and J gave up 3 bases; unmatched junction bases: 4. This CDR3 is 16 amino acids long. In germline, CDR1 is MNHEY, CDR2 SVGEGT. Written as DNA, the CDR3 is TGTGCCAGCAGTTACGGGACAGGGGGCTTGGACACTGAAGCTTTCTTT. This gives the protein CASSYGTGGLDTEAFF.

This chain links TRBV18 with TRBJ2-3, with D possibly being TRBD2 (7 bases). The CDR3 loop spans 14 amino acids. Trimming removed 3 bases at V and 5 bases at J, with 12 bases between. Looked up from germline, CDR1 is KGHSH and CDR2 is LQKENI. The CDR3 here is CASSPTRGGDTQYF. DNA for the CDR3: TGTGCCAGCTCACCGACAAGGGGGGGAGATACGCAGTATTTT. The full variable domain, rest sourced from reference TRBV18 and TRBJ2-3, is NAGVMQNPRHLVRRRGQEARLRCSPMKGHSHVYWYRQLPEEGLKFMVYLQKENIIDESGMPKERFSAEFPKEGPSILRIQQVVRGDSAAYFCASSPTRGGDTQYFGPGTRLTVL.

The chain carries TRBV25-1 and TRBJ1-4, with a weak D call TRBD1 (5 bases). Germline CDR1 MGHDK, CDR2 SYGVNS. Trimming took off 3 bases at V and 4 bases at J, with 12 bases between the two ends. This CDR3 spans 15 amino acids. CDR3 protein: CASSDGVGVNEKLFF. DNA of the CDR3: TGTGCCAGCAGTGATGGGGTGGGGGTTAATGAAAAACTGTTTTTT. Full variable domain (missing parts from reference TRBV25-1 and TRBJ1-4): EADIYQTPRYLVIGTGKKITLECSQTMGHDKMYWYQQDPGMELHLIHYSYGVNSTEKGDLSSESTVSRIRTEHFPLTLESARPSHTSQYLCASSDGVGVNEKLFFGSGTQLSVL.